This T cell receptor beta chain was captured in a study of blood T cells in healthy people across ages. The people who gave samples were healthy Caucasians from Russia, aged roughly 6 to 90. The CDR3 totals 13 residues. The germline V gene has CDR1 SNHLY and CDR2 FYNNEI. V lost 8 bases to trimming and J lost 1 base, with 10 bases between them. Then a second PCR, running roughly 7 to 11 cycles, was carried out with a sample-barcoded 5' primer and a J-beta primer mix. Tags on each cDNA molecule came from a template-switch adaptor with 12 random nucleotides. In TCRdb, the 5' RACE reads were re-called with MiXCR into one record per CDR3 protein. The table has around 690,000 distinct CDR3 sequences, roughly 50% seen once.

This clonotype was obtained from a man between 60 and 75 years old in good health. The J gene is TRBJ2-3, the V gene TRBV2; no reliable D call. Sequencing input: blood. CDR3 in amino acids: CASPPGGTDTQYF. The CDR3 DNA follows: TGTGCCAGCCCCCCTGGGGGCACAGATACGCAGTATTTT. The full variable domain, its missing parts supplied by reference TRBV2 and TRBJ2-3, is EPEVTQTPSHQVTQMGQEVILRCVPISNHLYFYWYRQILGQKVEFLVSFYNNEISEKSEIFDDQFSVERPDGSNFTLKIRSTKLEDSAMYFCASPPGGTDTQYFGPGTRLTVL.